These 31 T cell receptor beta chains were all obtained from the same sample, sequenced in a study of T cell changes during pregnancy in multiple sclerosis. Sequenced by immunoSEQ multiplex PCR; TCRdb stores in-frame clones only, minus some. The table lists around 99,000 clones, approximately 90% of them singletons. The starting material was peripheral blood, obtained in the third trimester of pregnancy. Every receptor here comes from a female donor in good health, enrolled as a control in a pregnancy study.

The CDR3 is CASGYTGGSYGYTF. The CDR3 DNA is TGTGCTAGTGGTTATACAGGGGGCTCTTATGGCTACACCTTC. J is TRBJ1-2 and V is TRBV12-5, with 9 bases that match TRBD1. Germline loops: CDR1 LGHNT, CDR2 FRNRAP. The CDR3 contains 14 residues. With V trimmed by 4 bases and J by 5 bases, 5 bases remained unmatched.

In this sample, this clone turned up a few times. CDR3 nucleotides: TGTGCCAGTAGTAGCGTTACGAGCTCCTATAATTCACCCCTCCACTTT. Amino acid sequence: CASSSVTSSYNSPLHF. The V call is TRBV19, the J call TRBJ1-6; D gene unclear. CDR3 length equals 16 residues. Between the trimmed V and J ends, which lost 4 bases and 0 bases, there was a span of 10 bases. CDR1 and CDR2 from the germline V gene are LNHDA and SQIVND (reference sequence).

CDR3 residues: CASSQGQGGFYEQYF. DNA for the CDR3: TGTGCCAGCAGCCAAGGACAGGGTGGCTTCTACGAGCAGTACTTC. The chain carries TRBV14 and TRBJ2-7, with 7 positions matching TRBD1. Trimming cost V 1 base and J 3 bases; bases outside gene matches: 6. The CDR3 runs to 15 residues. Germline loops: CDR1 SGHDN, CDR2 FVKESK.

The CDR3 nucleotides read TGTGCCAGCAGCTCGGACAGGCCCTCCTACAATGAGCAGTTCTTC. As protein: CASSSDRPSYNEQFF. The chain has TRBV7-8 and TRBJ2-1; 7 bases are a match to TRBD1. With V trimmed by 4 bases and J by 0 bases, 3 bases remained unmatched. Germline V lookup: CDR1 SGHVS, CDR2 FQNEAQ. The CDR3 runs to 15 residues.

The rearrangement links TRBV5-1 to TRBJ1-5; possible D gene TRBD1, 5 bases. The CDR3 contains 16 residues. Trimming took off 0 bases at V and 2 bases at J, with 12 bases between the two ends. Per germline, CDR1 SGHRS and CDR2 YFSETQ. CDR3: CASSLGAGRGNQPQHF. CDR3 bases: TGCGCCAGCAGCTTGGGGGCAGGGAGGGGCAATCAGCCCCAGCATTTT.

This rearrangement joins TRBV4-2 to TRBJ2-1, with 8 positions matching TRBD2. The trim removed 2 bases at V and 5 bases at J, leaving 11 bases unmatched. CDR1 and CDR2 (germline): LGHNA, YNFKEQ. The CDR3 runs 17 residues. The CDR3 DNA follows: TGTGCCAGCAGCCAACCTCAGGGACTAGGAATGGACAATGAGCAGTTCTTC. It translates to CASSQPQGLGMDNEQFF.

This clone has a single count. For the CDR3, the DNA is TGTGCCAGCCAGGGACAAGAGAACACTGAAGCTTTCTTT. It translates to CASQGQENTEAFF. The gene calls are TRBV27 and TRBJ1-1; TRBD1 might be the D (6 bases). Trimming stripped 8 bases from V and 1 base from J, with 11 bases between. The CDR3 is 13 residues long. The V gene's germline CDR1 is MNHEY and CDR2 SMNVEV (reference sequence).

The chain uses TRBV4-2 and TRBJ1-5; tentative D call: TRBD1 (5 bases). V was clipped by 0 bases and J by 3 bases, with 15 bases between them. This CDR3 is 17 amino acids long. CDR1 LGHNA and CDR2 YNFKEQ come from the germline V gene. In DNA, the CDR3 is TGTGCCAGCAGCCAAGACCGGGGGACGGGGCTCAATCAGCCCCAGCATTTT. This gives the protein CASSQDRGTGLNQPQHF.

CDR3 bases: TGCAGCGTCAGGGGGCAGGGCTACACCTTC. Translating it yields CSVRGQGYTF. This chain uses TRBV29-1 with TRBJ1-2; 8 bases align to TRBD1. This CDR3 has 10 amino acids. Germline V CDR1 and CDR2: SQVTM, ANQGSEA. The V gene end was trimmed by 6 bases and the J gene end by 8 bases; junction bases not matched to a gene: 2.

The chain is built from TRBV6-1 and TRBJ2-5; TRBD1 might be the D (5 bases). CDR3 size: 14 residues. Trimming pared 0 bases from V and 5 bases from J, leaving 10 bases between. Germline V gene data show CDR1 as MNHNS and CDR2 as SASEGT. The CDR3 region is CASSEAPGRETQYF. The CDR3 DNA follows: TGTGCCAGCAGTGAAGCTCCAGGGCGGGAGACCCAGTACTTC.

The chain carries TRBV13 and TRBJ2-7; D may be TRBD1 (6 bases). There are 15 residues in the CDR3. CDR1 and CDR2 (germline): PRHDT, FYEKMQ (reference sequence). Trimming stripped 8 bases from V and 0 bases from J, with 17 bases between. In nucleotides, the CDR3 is TGTGCCAGCGAGCTGGGGGCTGGTAGCTCCTACGAGCAGTACTTC. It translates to CASELGAGSSYEQYF.

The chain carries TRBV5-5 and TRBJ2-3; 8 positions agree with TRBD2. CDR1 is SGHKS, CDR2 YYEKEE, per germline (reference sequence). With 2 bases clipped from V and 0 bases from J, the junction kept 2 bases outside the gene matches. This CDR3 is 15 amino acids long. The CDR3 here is CASSFSGESTDTQYF. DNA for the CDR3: TGTGCCAGCAGCTTTAGCGGGGAGAGCACAGATACGCAGTATTTT. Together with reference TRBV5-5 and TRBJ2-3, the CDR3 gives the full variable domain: DAGVTQSPTHLIKTRGQQVTLRCSPISGHKSVSWYQQVLGQGPQFIFQYYEKEERGRGNFPDRFSARQFPNYSSELNVNALLLGDSALYLCASSFSGESTDTQYFGPGTRLTVL.

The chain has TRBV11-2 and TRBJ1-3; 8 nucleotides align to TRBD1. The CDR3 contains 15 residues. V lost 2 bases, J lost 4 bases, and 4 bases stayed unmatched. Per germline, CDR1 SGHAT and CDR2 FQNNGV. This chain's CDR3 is CASSLQGAPGNTIYF. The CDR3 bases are TGTGCCAGCAGCTTACAGGGGGCGCCGGGAAACACCATATATTTT.

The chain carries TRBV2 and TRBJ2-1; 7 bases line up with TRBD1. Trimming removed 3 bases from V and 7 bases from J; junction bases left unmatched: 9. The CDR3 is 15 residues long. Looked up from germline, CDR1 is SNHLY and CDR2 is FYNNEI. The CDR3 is CASSDPVGGQNEQFF. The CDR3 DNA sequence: TGTGCCAGCAGTGACCCTGTAGGGGGCCAAAATGAGCAGTTCTTC.

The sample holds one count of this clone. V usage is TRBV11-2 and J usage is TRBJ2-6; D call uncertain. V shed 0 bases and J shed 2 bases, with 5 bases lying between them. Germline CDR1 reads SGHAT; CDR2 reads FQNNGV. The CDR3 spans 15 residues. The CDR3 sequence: CASSLDRPGANVLTF. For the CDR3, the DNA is TGTGCCAGCAGCTTAGATCGTCCTGGGGCCAACGTCCTGACTTTC.

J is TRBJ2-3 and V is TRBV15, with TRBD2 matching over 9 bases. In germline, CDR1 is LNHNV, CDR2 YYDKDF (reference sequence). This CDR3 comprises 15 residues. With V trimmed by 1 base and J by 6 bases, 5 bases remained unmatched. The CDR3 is CATSRAVAGEDTQYF. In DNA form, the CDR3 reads TGTGCCACCAGCAGAGCGGTAGCGGGGGAGGATACGCAGTATTTT.

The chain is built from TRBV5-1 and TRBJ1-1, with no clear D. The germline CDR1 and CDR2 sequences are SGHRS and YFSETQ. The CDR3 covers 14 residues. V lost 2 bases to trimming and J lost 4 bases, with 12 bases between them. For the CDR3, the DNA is TGCGCCAGCAGCTTAGATAGCCGGAGCACTGAAGCTTTCTTT. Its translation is CASSLDSRSTEAFF.

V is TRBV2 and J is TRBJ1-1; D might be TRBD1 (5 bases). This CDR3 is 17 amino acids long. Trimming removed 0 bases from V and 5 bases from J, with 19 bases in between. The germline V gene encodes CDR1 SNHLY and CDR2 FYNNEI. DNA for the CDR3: TGTGCCAGCAGTGAAGCCTCAACTCGGGGGGGGAATACTGAAGCTTTCTTT. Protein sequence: CASSEASTRGGNTEAFF.

The CDR3 DNA sequence: TGTGCCAGCAGCGACCTACAGGGGCGATATGGCTACACCTTC. Its translation: CASSDLQGRYGYTF. The chain recombines TRBV9 with TRBJ1-2; TRBD1 agrees at 7 bases. The germline CDR1 and CDR2 sequences are SGDLS and YYNGEE. J was trimmed by 5 bases and V by 3 bases; bases with no gene match: 7. This CDR3 contains 14 residues.

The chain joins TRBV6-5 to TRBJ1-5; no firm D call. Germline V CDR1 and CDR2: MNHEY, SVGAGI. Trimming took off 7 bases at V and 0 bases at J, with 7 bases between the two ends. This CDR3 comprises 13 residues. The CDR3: CASTQDSNQPQHF. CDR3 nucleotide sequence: TGTGCCAGCACGCAGGATAGCAATCAGCCCCAGCATTTT.

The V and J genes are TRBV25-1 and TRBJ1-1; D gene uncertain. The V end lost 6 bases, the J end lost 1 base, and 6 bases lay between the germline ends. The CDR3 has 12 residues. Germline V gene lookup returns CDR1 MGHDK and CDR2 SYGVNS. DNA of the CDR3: TGTGCCAGCAGGGGCCAGAACACTGAAGCTTTCTTT. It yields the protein CASRGQNTEAFF.

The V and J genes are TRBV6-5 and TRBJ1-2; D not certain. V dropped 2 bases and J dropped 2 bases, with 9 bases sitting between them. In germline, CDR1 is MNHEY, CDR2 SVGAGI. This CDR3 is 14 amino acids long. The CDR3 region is CASSYGDTNYGYTF. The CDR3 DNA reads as TGTGCCAGCAGTTACGGTGACACAAACTATGGCTACACCTTC.

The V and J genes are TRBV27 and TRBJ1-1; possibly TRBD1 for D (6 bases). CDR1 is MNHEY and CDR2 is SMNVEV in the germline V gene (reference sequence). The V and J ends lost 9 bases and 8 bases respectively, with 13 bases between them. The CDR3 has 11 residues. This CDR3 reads CASYDDREAFF. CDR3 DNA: TGTGCCAGTTACGATGACAGGGAAGCTTTCTTT.

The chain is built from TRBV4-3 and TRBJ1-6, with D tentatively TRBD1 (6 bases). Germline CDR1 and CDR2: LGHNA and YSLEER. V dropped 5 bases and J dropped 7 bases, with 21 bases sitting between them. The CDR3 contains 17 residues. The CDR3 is CASSSGGGASWNSPLHF. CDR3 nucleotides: TGCGCCAGCAGCTCAGGAGGGGGGGCGTCGTGGAATTCACCCCTCCACTTT.

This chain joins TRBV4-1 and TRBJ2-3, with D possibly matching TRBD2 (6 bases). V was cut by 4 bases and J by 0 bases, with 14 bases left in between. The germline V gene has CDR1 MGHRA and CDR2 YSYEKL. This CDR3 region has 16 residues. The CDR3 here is CASSRQGDSSTDTQYF. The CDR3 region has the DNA TGCGCCAGCAGCCGTCAAGGGGACTCCAGCACAGATACGCAGTATTTT.

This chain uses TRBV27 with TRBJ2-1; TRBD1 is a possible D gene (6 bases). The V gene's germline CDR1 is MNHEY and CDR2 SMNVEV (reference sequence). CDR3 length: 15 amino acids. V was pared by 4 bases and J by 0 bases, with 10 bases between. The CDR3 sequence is CASSSTGSSYNEQFF. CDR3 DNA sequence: TGTGCCAGCAGTTCAACAGGGAGCTCCTACAATGAGCAGTTCTTC.

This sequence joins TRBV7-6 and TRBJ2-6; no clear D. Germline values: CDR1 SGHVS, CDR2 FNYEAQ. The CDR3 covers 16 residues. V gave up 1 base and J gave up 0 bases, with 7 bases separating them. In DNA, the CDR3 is TGTGCCAGCAGCTTAGGGCAGAACTCTGGGGCCAACGTCCTGACTTTC. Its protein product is CASSLGQNSGANVLTF.

As DNA, the CDR3 is TGTGCCAGCAGCCCGAAGACAGGGGGCTATGGCTACACCTTC. Translated: CASSPKTGGYGYTF. The chain employs TRBV7-2 and TRBJ1-2, with TRBD1 matching over 9 bases. CDR1 and CDR2 (germline): SGHTA, FQGNSA. V gave up 5 bases and J gave up 4 bases; unmatched junction bases: 5. This CDR3 has 14 residues. Full variable domain (outside the CDR3, taken from reference TRBV7-2 and TRBJ1-2): GAGVSQSPSNKVTEKGKDVELRCDPISGHTALYWYRQSLGQGLEFLIYFQGNSAPDKSGLPSDRFSAERTGGSVSTLTIQRTQQEDSAVYLCASSPKTGGYGYTFGSGTRLTVV.

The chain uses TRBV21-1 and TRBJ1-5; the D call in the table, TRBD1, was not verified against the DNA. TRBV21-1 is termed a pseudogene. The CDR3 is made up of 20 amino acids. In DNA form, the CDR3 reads TGTGCCAGCAGCAAAGTCACCGGGACAGGGGAGCCCCAACGAGGGCAGCCCCAGCATTTT. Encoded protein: CASSKVTGTGEPQRGQPQHF.

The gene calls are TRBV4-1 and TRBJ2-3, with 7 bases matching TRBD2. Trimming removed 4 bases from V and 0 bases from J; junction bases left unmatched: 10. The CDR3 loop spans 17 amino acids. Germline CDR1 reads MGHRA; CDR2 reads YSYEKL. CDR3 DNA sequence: TGCGCCAGCAGCCCTCGGGAGAGCGGGGTTAGCACAGATACGCAGTATTTT. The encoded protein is CASSPRESGVSTDTQYF.

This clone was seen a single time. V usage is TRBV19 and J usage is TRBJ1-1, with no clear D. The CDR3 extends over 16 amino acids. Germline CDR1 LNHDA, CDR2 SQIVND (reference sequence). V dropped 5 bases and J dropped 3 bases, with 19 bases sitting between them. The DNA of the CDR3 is TGTGCCAGTAGTGTCCGCGGTTCTACTACGGACACTGAAGCTTTCTTT. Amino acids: CASSVRGSTTDTEAFF.